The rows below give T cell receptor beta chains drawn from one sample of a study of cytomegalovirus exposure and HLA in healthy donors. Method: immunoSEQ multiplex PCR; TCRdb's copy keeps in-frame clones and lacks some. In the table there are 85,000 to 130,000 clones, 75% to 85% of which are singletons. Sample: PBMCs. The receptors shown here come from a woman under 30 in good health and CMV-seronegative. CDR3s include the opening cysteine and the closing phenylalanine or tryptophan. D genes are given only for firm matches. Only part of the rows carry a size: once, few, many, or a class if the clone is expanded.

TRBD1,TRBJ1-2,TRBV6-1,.,CASTEDRTINYGYTF,TGTGCCAGCACTGAGGACAGGACGATTAACTATGGCTACACCTTC
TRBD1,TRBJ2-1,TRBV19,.,CASSGQGEANEQFF,TGTGCCAGCAGCGGACAGGGAGAGGCCAATGAGCAGTTCTTC
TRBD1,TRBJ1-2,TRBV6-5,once,CASRWTGDDYGYTF,TGTGCCAGCAGATGGACAGGGGATGACTATGGCTACACCTTC
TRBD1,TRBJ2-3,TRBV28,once,CASMYEGATDTQYF,TGTGCCAGCATGTATGAGGGGGCGACAGATACGCAGTATTTT
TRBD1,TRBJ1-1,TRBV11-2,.,CASSLGGQGSTEAFF,TGTGCCAGCAGCTTAGGGGGACAGGGTTCCACTGAAGCTTTCTTT
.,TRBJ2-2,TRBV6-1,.,CASMGSGELFF,TGTGCCAGCATGGGGAGCGGGGAGCTGTTTTTT
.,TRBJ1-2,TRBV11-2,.,CASSPGEQVYGYTF,TGTGCCAGCAGCCCAGGGGAACAGGTCTATGGCTACACCTTC
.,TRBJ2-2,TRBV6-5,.,CASTLRHLNTGELFF,TGTGCCAGCACATTGAGGCATCTGAACACCGGGGAGCTGTTTTTT
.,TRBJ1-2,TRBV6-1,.,CASSYGYGYTF,TGTGCCAGCAGTTACGGGTATGGCTACACCTTC
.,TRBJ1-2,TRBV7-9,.,CASSWQIGEGGYTF,TGTGCCAGCAGCTGGCAAATAGGGGAAGGAGGCTACACCTTC
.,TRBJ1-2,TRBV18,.,CASSPPGERGKGYF,TGTGCCAGCTCACCACCGGGGGAGCGCGGGAAGGGATACTTC
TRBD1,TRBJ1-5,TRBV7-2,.,CASSPDRGGQPQHF,TGTGCCAGCAGCCCAGACAGGGGGGGTCAGCCCCAGCATTTT
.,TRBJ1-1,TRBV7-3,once,CASSRQDNTEAFF,TGTGCCAGCAGTCGACAGGATAACACTGAAGCTTTCTTT
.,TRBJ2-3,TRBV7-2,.,CASSPGGPSTDTQYF,TGTGCCAGCAGCCCCGGGGGTCCTAGCACAGATACGCAGTATTTT
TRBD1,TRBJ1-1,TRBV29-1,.,CSVVPGTGVTEAFF,TGCAGCGTTGTACCCGGGACAGGGGTTACTGAAGCTTTCTTT
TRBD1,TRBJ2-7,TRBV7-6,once,CASSMITGAHPYEQYF,TGTGCCAGCAGCATGATAACAGGGGCCCACCCCTACGAGCAGTACTTC
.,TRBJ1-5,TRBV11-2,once,CASSLGGGIPNQPQHF,TGTGCCAGCAGCTTGGGGGGGGGCATCCCCAATCAGCCCCAGCATTTT
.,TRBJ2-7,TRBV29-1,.,CSVEDQARAYEQYF,TGCAGCGTTGAAGATCAAGCCAGGGCCTACGAGCAGTACTTC
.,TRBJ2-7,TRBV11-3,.,CASSLQGSSYEQYF,TGTGCCAGCAGCTTACAGGGTAGCTCCTACGAGCAGTACTTC
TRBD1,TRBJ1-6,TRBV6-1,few,CASSEGTGGNSPLHF,TGTGCCAGCAGTGAAGGGACAGGGGGCAATTCACCCCTCCACTTT
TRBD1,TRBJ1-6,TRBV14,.,CASSQGWTGAFPLHF,TGTGCCAGCAGCCAGGGATGGACAGGGGCATTCCCCCTCCACTTT
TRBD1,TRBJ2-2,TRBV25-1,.,CASSAHTGGFSGELFF,TGTGCCAGCAGTGCGCATACAGGGGGATTTTCCGGGGAGCTGTTTTTT
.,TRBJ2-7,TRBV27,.,CASSLSRQSNSYEQYF,TGTGCCAGCAGTTTATCCAGACAATCCAACTCCTACGAGCAGTACTTC
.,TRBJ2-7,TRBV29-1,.,CSPLTPLDHHHYVEQYF,TGCAGCCCCCTGACCCCGCTAGATCATCACCACTACGTGGAGCAGTACTTC
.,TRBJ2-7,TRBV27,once,CASSTGNYEQYF,TGTGCCAGCAGCACGGGGAATTACGAGCAGTACTTC
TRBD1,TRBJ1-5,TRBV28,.,CASSKGGQGENQPQHF,TGTGCCAGCAGTAAGGGAGGACAGGGTGAAAATCAGCCCCAGCATTTT
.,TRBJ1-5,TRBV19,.,CASSIPQDYSNQPQHF,TGTGCCAGTAGTATACCTCAGGATTATAGCAATCAGCCCCAGCATTTT
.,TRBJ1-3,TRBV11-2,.,CASSLGTPSSGNTIYF,TGTGCCAGCAGCTTAGGGACACCGAGCTCTGGAAACACCATATATTTT
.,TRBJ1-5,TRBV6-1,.,CASSGRSGGRGSNQPQHF,TGTGCCAGCAGTGGACGCAGTGGGGGGCGGGGGAGCAATCAGCCCCAGCATTTT
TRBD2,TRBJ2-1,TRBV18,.,CASSRILTGGNNEQFF,TGTGCCAGCTCTCGAATCCTAACGGGGGGTAACAATGAGCAGTTCTTC
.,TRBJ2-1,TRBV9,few,CASSVGGGPFLDEQFF,TGTGCCAGCAGCGTAGGCGGGGGCCCCTTTTTGGATGAGCAGTTCTTC
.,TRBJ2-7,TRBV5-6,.,CASSLGDNSYEQYF,TGTGCCAGCAGCTTGGGGGACAACTCCTACGAGCAGTACTTC
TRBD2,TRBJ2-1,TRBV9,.,CASSSSGGPPNEQFF,TGTGCCAGCAGCTCTAGCGGGGGGCCTCCCAATGAGCAGTTCTTC
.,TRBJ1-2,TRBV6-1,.,CASSEVGPFYGYTF,TGTGCCAGCAGTGAAGTTGGCCCTTTCTATGGCTACACCTTC
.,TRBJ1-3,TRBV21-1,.,CASSKGSPGGRVWSGNTIYF,TGTGCCAGCAGCAAAGGGTCCCCAGGGGGACGGGTTTGGTCTGGAAACACCATATATTTT
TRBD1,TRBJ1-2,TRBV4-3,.,CASSQGVQGASGYTF,TGCGCCAGCAGCCAAGGGGTACAGGGGGCTAGTGGCTACACCTTC
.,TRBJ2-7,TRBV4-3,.,CASSQVAMGVSYEQYF,TGCGCCAGCAGCCAAGTCGCTATGGGAGTCTCCTACGAGCAGTACTTC
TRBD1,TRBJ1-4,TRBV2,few,CASRSDRYNEKLFF,TGTGCCAGCAGGTCGGACAGGTATAATGAAAAACTGTTTTTT
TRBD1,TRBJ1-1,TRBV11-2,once,CASSLSQGVRNTEAFF,TGTGCCAGCAGCTTGAGCCAGGGGGTTAGGAACACTGAAGCTTTCTTT
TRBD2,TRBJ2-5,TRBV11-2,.,CASSLIGFAGAETQYF,TGTGCCAGCAGCTTAATTGGGTTTGCGGGAGCAGAGACCCAGTACTTC
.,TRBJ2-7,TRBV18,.,CASSSRQAGYEQYF,TGTGCCAGCTCATCGCGACAGGCCGGTTACGAGCAGTACTTC
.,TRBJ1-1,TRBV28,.,CASSLTGGNAEAFF,TGTGCCAGCAGCCTGACGGGGGGGAACGCTGAAGCTTTCTTT
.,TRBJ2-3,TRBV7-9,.,CASKTGSGDTQYF,TGTGCCAGCAAAACAGGCTCAGGAGATACGCAGTATTTT
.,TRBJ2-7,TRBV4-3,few,CASSQGRAYEQYF,TGCGCCAGCAGCCAAGGACGGGCCTACGAGCAGTACTTC
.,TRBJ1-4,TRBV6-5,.,CASSSYRANEKLFF,TGTGCCAGCAGTTCATACAGGGCTAATGAAAAACTGTTTTTT
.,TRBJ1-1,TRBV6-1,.,CASSEAPGMNTEAFF,TGTGCCAGCAGTGAAGCCCCAGGGATGAACACTGAAGCTTTCTTT
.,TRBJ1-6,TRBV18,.,CASSPTVPNSPLHF,TGTGCCAGCTCACCAACGGTTCCTAATTCACCCCTCCACTTT
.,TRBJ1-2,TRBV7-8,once,CASSLGSGDGYTF,TGTGCCAGCAGCTTAGGGTCGGGTGATGGCTACACCTTC
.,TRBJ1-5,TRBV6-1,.,CASRGPVRGNQPQHF,TGTGCCAGCCGAGGACCGGTAAGGGGGAATCAGCCCCAGCATTTT
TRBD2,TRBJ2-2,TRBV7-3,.,CASSLEAGGINTGELFF,TGTGCCAGCAGCTTAGAAGCGGGGGGGATTAACACCGGGGAGCTGTTTTTT
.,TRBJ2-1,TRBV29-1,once,CSVAGNNEQFF,TGCAGCGTTGCAGGGAACAATGAGCAGTTCTTC
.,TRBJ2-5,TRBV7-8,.,CASSSPLGQQETQYF,TGTGCCAGCAGCTCACCCCTTGGGCAGCAAGAGACCCAGTACTTC
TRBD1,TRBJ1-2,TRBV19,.,CASSIETGQGASYGYTF,TGTGCCAGTAGTATAGAAACCGGACAGGGGGCGAGTTATGGCTACACCTTC